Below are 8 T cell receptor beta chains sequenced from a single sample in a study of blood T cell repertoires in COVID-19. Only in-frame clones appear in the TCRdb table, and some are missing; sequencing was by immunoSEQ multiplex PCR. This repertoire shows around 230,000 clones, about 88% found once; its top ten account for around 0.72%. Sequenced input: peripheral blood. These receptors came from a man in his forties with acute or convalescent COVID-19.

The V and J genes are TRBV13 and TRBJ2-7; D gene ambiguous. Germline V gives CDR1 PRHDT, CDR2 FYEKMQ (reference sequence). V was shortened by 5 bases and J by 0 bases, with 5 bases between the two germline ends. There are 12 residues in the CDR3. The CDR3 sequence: CASSLSSYEQYF. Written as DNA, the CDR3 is TGTGCCAGCAGCCTCAGCTCCTACGAGCAGTACTTC.

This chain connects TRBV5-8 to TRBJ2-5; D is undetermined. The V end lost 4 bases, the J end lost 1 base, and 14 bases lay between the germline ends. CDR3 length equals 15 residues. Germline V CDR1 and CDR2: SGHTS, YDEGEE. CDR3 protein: CASSAEGLLQETQYF. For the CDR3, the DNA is TGTGCCAGCAGCGCGGAAGGCCTACTCCAAGAGACCCAGTACTTC.

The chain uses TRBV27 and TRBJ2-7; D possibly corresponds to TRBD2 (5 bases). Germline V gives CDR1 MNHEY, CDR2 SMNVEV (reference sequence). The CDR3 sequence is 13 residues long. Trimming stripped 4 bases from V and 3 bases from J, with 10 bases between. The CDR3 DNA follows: TGTGCCAGCAGTTCGTGGGGAGACTACGAGCAGTACTTC. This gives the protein CASSSWGDYEQYF.

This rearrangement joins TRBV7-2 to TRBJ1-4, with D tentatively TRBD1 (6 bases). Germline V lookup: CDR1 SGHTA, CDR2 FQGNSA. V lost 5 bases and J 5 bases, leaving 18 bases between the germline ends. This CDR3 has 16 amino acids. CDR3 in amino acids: CASSPTPGVGNEKLFF. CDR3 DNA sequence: TGTGCCAGCAGCCCAACCCCAGGGGTCGGGAATGAAAAACTGTTTTTT.

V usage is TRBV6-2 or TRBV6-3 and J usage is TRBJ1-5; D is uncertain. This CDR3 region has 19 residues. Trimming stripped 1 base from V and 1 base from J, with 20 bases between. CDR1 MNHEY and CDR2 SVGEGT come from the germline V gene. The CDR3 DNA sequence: TGTGCCAGCAGTTACTGGCAGATCCTCCCGAGGAGGAGCAATCAGCCCCAGCATTTT. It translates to CASSYWQILPRRSNQPQHF.

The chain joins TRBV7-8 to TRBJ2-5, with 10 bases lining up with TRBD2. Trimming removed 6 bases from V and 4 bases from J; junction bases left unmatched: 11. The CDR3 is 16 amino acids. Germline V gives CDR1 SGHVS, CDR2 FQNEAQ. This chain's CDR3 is CASSLHSGGAGETQYF. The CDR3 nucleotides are TGTGCCAGCAGTCTACACAGCGGGGGGGCAGGAGAGACCCAGTACTTC.

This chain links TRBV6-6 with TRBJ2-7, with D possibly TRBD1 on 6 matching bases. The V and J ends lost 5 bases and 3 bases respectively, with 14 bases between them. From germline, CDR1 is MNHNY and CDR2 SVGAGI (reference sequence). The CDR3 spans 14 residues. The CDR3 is CASSDGDIDYEQYF. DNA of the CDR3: TGTGCCAGCAGTGACGGGGACATAGACTACGAGCAGTACTTC.

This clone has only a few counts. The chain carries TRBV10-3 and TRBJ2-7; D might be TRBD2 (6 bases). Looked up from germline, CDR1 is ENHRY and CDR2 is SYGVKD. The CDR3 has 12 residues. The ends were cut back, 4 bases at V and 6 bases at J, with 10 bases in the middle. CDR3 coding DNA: TGTGCCATCAGTGGGGCGGGGTCCGAGCAGTACTTC. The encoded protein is CAISGAGSEQYF.